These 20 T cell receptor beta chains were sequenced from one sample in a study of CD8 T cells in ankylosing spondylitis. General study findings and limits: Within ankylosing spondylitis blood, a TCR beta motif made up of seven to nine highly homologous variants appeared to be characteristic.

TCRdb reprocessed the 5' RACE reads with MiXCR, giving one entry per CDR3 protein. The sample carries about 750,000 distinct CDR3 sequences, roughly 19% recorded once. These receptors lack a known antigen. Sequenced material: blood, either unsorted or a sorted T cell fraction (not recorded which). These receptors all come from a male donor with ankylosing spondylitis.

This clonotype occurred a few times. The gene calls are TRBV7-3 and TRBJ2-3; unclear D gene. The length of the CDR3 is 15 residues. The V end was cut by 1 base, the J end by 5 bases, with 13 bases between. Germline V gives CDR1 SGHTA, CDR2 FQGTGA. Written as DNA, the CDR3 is TGTGCCAGCAGCTTAAGTCAGTCGAAAGTAGATACGCAGTATTTT. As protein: CASSLSQSKVDTQYF.

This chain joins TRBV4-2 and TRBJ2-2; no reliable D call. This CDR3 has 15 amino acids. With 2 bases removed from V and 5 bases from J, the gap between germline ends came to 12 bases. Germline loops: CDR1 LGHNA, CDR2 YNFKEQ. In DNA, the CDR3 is TGTGCCAGCAGCCAAACTACCCTAGTTACCGGGGAGCTGTTTTTT. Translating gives CASSQTTLVTGELFF.

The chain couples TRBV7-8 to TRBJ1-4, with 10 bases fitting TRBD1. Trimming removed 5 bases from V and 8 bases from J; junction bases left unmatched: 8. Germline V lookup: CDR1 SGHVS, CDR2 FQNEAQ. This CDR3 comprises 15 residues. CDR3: CASSTHPGQGEKLFF. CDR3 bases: TGTGCCAGCAGCACCCACCCGGGACAGGGGGAAAAACTGTTTTTT.

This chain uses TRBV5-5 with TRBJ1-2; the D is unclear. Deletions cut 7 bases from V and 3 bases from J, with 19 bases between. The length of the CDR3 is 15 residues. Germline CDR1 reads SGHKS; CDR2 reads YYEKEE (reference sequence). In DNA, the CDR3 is TGTGCCAGCGGCACCTCTCTCGCAGGCCACTATGGCTACACCTTC. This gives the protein CASGTSLAGHYGYTF. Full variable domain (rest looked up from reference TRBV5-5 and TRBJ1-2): DAGVTQSPTHLIKTRGQQVTLRCSPISGHKSVSWYQQVLGQGPQFIFQYYEKEERGRGNFPDRFSARQFPNYSSELNVNALLLGDSALYLCASGTSLAGHYGYTFGSGTRLTVV.

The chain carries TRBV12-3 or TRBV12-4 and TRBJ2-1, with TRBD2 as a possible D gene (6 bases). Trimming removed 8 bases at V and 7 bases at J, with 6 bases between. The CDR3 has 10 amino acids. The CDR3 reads CASGRNEQFF. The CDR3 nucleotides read TGTGCCAGCGGGAGGAATGAGCAGTTCTTC.

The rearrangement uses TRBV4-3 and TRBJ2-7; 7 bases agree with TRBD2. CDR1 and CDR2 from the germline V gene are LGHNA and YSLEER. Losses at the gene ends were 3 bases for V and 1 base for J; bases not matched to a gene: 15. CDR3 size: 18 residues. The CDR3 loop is CASSQGPYVAGSSYEQYF. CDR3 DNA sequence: TGCGCCAGCAGCCAGGGACCGTACGTAGCGGGCTCTTCCTACGAGCAGTACTTC.

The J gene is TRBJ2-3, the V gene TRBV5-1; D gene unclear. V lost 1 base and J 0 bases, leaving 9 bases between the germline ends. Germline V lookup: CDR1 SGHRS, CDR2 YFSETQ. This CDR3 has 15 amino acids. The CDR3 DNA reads TGCGCCAGCAGCTTGAGACACTCTAGCACAGATACGCAGTATTTT. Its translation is CASSLRHSSTDTQYF.

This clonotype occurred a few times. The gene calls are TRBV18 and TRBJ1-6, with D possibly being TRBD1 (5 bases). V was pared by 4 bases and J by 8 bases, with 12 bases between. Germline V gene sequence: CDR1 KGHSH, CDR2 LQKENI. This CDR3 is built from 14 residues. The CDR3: CASSRDRLDSPLHF. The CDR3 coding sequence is TGTGCCAGCTCACGGGACCGTCTAGATTCACCCCTCCACTTT.

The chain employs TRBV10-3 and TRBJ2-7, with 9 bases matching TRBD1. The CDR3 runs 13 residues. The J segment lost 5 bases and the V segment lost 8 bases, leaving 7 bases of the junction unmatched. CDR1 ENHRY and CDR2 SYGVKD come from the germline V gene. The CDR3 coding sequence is TGTGCCATCGCCGGGACAGGGATCGACGAGCAGTACTTC. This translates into CAIAGTGIDEQYF.

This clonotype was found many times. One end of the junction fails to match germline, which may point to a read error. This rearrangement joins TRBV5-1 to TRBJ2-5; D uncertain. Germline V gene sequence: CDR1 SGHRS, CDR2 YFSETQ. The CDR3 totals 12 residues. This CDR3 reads CASSLTQETQYF. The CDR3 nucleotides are TGTGCCAGCAGCTTGACCCAAGAGACCCAGTACTTC.

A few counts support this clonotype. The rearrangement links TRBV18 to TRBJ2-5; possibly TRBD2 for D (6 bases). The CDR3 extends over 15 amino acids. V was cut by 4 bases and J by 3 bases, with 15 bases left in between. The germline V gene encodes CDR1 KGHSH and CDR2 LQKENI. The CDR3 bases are TGTGCCAGCTCACTTCTGGGACTGATCAAAGAGACCCAGTACTTC. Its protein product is CASSLLGLIKETQYF.

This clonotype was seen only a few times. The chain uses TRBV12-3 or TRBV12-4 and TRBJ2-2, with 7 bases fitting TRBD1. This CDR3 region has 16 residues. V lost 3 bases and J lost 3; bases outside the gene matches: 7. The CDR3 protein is CASSLAAGGYTGELFF. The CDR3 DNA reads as TGTGCCAGCAGTTTGGCGGCAGGGGGATACACCGGGGAGCTGTTTTTT.

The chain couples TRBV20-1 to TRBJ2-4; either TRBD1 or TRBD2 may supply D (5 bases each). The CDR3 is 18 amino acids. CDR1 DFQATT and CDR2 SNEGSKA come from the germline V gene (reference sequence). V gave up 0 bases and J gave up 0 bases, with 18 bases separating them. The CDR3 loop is CSARDRVAGSIAKNIQYF. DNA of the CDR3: TGCAGTGCTAGAGATCGGGTGGCAGGGAGCATAGCCAAAAACATTCAGTACTTC.

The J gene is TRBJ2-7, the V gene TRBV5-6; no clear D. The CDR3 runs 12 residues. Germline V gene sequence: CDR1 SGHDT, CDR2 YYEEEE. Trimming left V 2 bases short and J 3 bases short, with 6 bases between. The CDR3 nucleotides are TGTGCCAGCAGCTTTTATCACTACGAGCAGTACTTC. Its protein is CASSFYHYEQYF.

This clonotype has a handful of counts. For the CDR3, the DNA is TGTGCCACCAGCAGCCCCCAGGGGCCCCGGTTCTTC. It translates to CATSSPQGPRFF. The chain recombines TRBV15 with TRBJ2-1; a weak D match, TRBD1 (6 bases). The germline gives CDR1 LNHNV, CDR2 YYDKDF (reference sequence). The V end was cut by 3 bases, the J end by 15 bases, with 15 bases between. The CDR3 has 12 residues.

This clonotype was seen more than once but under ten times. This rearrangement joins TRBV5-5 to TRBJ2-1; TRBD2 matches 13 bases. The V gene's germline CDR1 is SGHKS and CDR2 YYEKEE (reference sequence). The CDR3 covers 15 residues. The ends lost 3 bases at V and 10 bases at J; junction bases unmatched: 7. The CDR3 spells CASSSTSGGALEQFF. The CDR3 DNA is TGTGCCAGCAGCTCCACTAGCGGGGGGGCGTTGGAGCAGTTCTTC.

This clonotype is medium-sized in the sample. CDR3 residues: CASSLTDTQYF. The CDR3 coding sequence is TGTGCCAGCAGCCTCACAGATACGCAGTATTTT. This chain joins TRBV12-3 or TRBV12-4 and TRBJ2-3; D gene ambiguous. This CDR3 is 11 amino acids long. V gave up 6 bases and J gave up 2 bases, with 3 bases separating them.

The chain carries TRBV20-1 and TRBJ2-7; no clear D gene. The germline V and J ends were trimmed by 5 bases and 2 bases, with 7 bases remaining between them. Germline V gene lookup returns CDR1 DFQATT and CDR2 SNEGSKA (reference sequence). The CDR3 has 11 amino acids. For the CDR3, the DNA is TGCAGTGCTCCCGCCCCCTACGAGCAGTACTTC. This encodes CSAPAPYEQYF.

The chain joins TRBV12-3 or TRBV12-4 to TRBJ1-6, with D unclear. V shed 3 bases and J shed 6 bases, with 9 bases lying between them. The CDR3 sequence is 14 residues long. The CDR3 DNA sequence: TGTGCCAGCAGTTTCCCCCACAGTAATTCACCCCTCCACTTT. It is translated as CASSFPHSNSPLHF.

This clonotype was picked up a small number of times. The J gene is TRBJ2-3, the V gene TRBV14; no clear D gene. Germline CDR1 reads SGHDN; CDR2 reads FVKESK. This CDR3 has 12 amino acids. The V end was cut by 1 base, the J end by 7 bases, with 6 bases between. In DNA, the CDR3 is TGTGCCAGCAGCCAAGTGAGAAATACGCAGTATTTT. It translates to CASSQVRNTQYF.